This T cell receptor (beta chain) was obtained from a study of T cell repertoires in cytomegalovirus infection. Study-wide background: Public TCR beta signatures indicated both CMV infection and matching HLA type.

V lost 2 bases to trimming and J lost 7 bases, with 7 bases between them. Germline CDR1 ENHRY, CDR2 SYGVKD. The CDR3 is 12 amino acids. TCRdb re-called the reads through MiXCR, storing one row per CDR3 protein. This table holds around 430,000 distinct CDR3 sequences, 40% to 50% found once. As to this clonotype: Its cognate antigen is unknown.

Sequencing was performed on cultured PBMCs, taken from culture after CMV antigen stimulation. This receptor was obtained from a human donor in good health (CMV status not recorded). Some clones in this sample may be carry-over from other donors' samples. The V gene is TRBV10-3, the J gene TRBJ2-3; no clear D gene. The DNA of the CDR3 is TGTGCCATCAGTGAGATAAGTAATACGCAGTATTTT. Amino acids: CAISEISNTQYF.